This is a list of T cell receptor beta chains from one sample in a study of cytomegalovirus exposure and HLA in healthy donors. Profiling relied on immunoSEQ multiplex PCR, and the TCRdb table lists in-frame clones only, not all of them. The table has 150,000 to 180,000 clones, 80% seen once. The sequenced sample was PBMCs. These receptor sequences come from a woman aged 40 to 50 in good health and CMV-seropositive. CDR3s include the opening cysteine and the closing phenylalanine or tryptophan. The D gene is left open where the match is weak. Only part of the rows carry a size: once, few, many, or a class if the clone is expanded.

>-|TRBV28|-|TRBJ2-7
TGTGCCAGCAGCCTGGGGCCCTCCGAGCAGTACTTC
CASSLGPSEQYF
>-|TRBV5-5|TRBD2|TRBJ2-3
TGTGCCAGCAGCTTAAGAGCGGGACGAACAGATACGCAGTATTTT
CASSLRAGRTDTQYF
>once|TRBV19|TRBD1|TRBJ2-3
TGTGCCAGTACCACAGGGGTCCCAGATACGCAGTATTTT
CASTTGVPDTQYF
>-|TRBV9|TRBD2|TRBJ2-7
TGTGCCAGCAGCCCATCCACACGGGAGGGAGCCCCCTACGAGCAGTACTTC
CASSPSTREGAPYEQYF
>few|TRBV4-1|-|TRBJ1-2
TGCGCCAGCAGCCAATATCCCGCGTTCGATGGCTACACCTTC
CASSQYPAFDGYTF
>once|TRBV11-3|TRBD2|TRBJ2-3
TGTGCCAGCAGCCCCCGGACTAGCGGGGTTGGGTCTCGCACAGATACGCAGTATTTT
CASSPRTSGVGSRTDTQYF
>once|TRBV5-1|TRBD2|TRBJ2-7
TGCGCCAGCAGCTTGATACCCGGGACTAGCGTAAACGAGCAGTACTTC
CASSLIPGTSVNEQYF
>few|TRBV9|TRBD2|TRBJ2-3
TGTGCCAGCAGCGTAGGGGCTAGCGGGAGCGCAGATACGCAGTATTTT
CASSVGASGSADTQYF
>-|TRBV9|TRBD2|TRBJ2-3
TGTGCCAGCAGCGTAGCTTTTGGACTAGCGGGAAGTAGCACAGATACGCAGTATTTT
CASSVAFGLAGSSTDTQYF
>few|TRBV30|TRBD1|TRBJ1-3
TGTGCCTGGGGGGGGACAGGCCCTGGAAACACCATATATTTT
CAWGGTGPGNTIYF